What follows are 27 T cell receptor beta chains derived from one specimen sequenced in a study of T cells in Graves' hyperthyroidism and ophthalmopathy. Amplified TCR beta CDR3 regions derived from RNA transcripts. A first-round RT-PCR of the TCR CDR3 used the HTBI primer set. A single record per CDR3 protein comes from TCRdb applying MiXCR to the multiplex PCR reads. The sample includes around 700,000 distinct CDR3 sequences, under 45% of them seen just once. Sequencing used blood. The receptors come from a woman between 40 and 50 years old with Graves' hyperthyroidism.

This clonotype was picked up one time. An end of the junction does not agree with germline; a read error may underlie this. The CDR3 DNA is TGTGCCACCCCTCGAGGAAACACCGGGGAGCTGCTTTTT. Protein: CATPRGNTGELLF. This chain connects TRBV10-3 to TRBJ2-2, with a weak D call TRBD2 (5 bases). From germline, CDR1 is ENHRY and CDR2 SYGVKD. The CDR3 length is 13 residues.

The chain uses TRBV4-1 and TRBJ2-7, with 8 bases lining up with TRBD2. Losses at the gene ends were 5 bases for V and 6 bases for J; bases not matched to a gene: 12. CDR3 length: 15 residues. The germline V gene encodes CDR1 MGHRA and CDR2 YSYEKL. In nucleotides, the CDR3 is TGCGCCAGCAGCTACCCCGGGACTAGGGGTAGCGAGCAGTACTTC. It encodes CASSYPGTRGSEQYF.

The sample holds one count of this clonotype. A much larger clone differs by one base, so this may be a read error. Without the conserved terminal phenylalanine or tryptophan, this CDR3 likely stems from a read error. The V call is TRBV20-1, the J call TRBJ2-5, with 7 bases matching TRBD2. The CDR3 loop spans 14 amino acids. Germline CDR1 is DFQATT and CDR2 is SNEGSKA (reference sequence). The trim removed 4 bases at V and 1 base at J, leaving 6 bases unmatched. The CDR3 nucleotides read TGCAGTGCTATGGGGCTAGCGGTCCAAGAGACCCAGTACCTC. Translated: CSAMGLAVQETQYL.

This clonotype appeared many times. The genes are TRBV19 and TRBJ1-2; 8 positions agree with TRBD1. The CDR3 is 15 amino acids. The V gene end was trimmed by 6 bases and the J gene end by 6 bases; junction bases not matched to a gene: 12. Germline CDR1 reads LNHDA; CDR2 reads SQIVND (reference sequence). Here the CDR3 reads CASSRIPGQANGYTF. The CDR3 DNA reads as TGTGCCAGTAGCAGAATTCCGGGACAGGCAAATGGCTACACCTTC.

In this sample, this clonotype turned up a few times. The chain joins TRBV2 to TRBJ2-2, with 8 bases fitting TRBD2. Germline lookup yields CDR1 SNHLY and CDR2 FYNNEI. Trimming removed 5 bases from V and 2 bases from J; junction bases left unmatched: 7. This CDR3 region has 16 residues. The chain's CDR3 is CASSLGGGRNTGELFF. The CDR3 DNA follows: TGTGCCAGCAGTTTGGGCGGGGGGCGAAACACCGGGGAGCTGTTTTTT.

The V gene is TRBV7-2, the J gene TRBJ1-3, with a weak D call TRBD1 (5 bases). The V gene's germline CDR1 is SGHTA and CDR2 FQGNSA. The CDR3 contains 15 residues. The V end was cut by 2 bases, the J end by 8 bases, with 16 bases between. The CDR3 bases are TGTGCCAGCAGCTTAATGGGGCAGGCCCTGGACACCATATATTTT. This encodes CASSLMGQALDTIYF.

The sample holds one count of this clonotype. The junction and the germline gene differ at one end; a read error may be behind it. This rearrangement joins TRBV7-2 to TRBJ2-2; D possibly corresponds to TRBD1 (5 bases). The CDR3 consists of 16 residues. Germline lookup yields CDR1 SGHTA and CDR2 FQGNSA. The CDR3 coding sequence is TGTGCCAGCAGCTCCCCCAAGGGGCTAACCACCGGGCAGCTGTTTTTT. Translating gives CASSSPKGLTTGQLFF. The full variable domain, its missing parts supplied by reference TRBV7-2 and TRBJ2-2, is GAGVSQSPSNKVTEKGKDVELRCDPISGHTALYWYRQSLGQGLEFLIYFQGNSAPDKSGLPSDRFSAERTGGSVSTLTIQRTQQEDSAVYLCASSSPKGLTTGQLFFGEGSRLTVL.

This clonotype showed up just once. A read error may explain this, as a much larger clone is one base away. This rearrangement joins TRBV6-5 to TRBJ1-2, with D possibly being TRBD1 (5 bases). This CDR3 is built from 15 residues. The V and J ends lost 4 bases and 0 bases respectively, with 12 bases between them. Germline CDR1 is MNHEY and CDR2 is SVGAGI. CDR3 sequence: CASSSPGSSNYGYTF. The CDR3 DNA reads TGTGCCAGCAGTTCCCCAGGGTCATCTAACTATGGCTACACCTTC.

This clonotype was recorded many times. This chain connects TRBV4-3 to TRBJ2-5; 7 bases are shared with TRBD2. The CDR3 totals 14 residues. J lost 2 bases, V lost 1 base, and 1 base had no gene match. CDR1 and CDR2 from the germline V gene are LGHNA and YSLEER. CDR3 loop: CASSQGAGQETQYF. The CDR3 bases are TGCGCCAGCAGCCAAGGAGCGGGGCAAGAGACCCAGTACTTC.

This clonotype was picked up many times. The chain joins TRBV20-1 to TRBJ1-2; 8 bases map to TRBD1. The CDR3 totals 13 residues. V trimming: 3 bases; J trimming: 6 bases; junction bases outside the gene matches: 6. Germline V lookup: CDR1 DFQATT, CDR2 SNEGSKA (reference sequence). CDR3 loop: CSASSGQGHGYTF. The CDR3 DNA is TGCAGTGCTAGCTCCGGACAGGGACATGGCTACACCTTC.

The chain is built from TRBV20-1 and TRBJ1-2; TRBD1 matches 8 bases. CDR1 and CDR2 from the germline V gene are DFQATT and SNEGSKA (reference sequence). V shed 5 bases and J 7 bases; nucleotides not matched to a gene: 21. The CDR3 is 17 residues long. This CDR3 reads CSAGGTLRQGPEGGYTF. The DNA of the CDR3 is TGCAGTGCTGGGGGCACCTTACGACAGGGGCCCGAGGGTGGCTACACCTTC.

At least ten counts were recorded for this clonotype. The chain uses TRBV7-3 and TRBJ2-5; 7 nucleotides agree with TRBD2. Germline V lookup: CDR1 SGHTA, CDR2 FQGTGA. With V trimmed by 8 bases and J by 4 bases, 7 bases remained unmatched. CDR3 length: 13 residues. CDR3 sequence reads: CASGAGVGETQYF. The DNA for the CDR3 is TGTGCCAGCGGCGCGGGAGTAGGAGAGACCCAGTACTTC.

Worth noting for this clonotype: A much larger clone differs from this one at a single base, so this may be a read error. CDR3 sequence: CATSAKSALTEELFF. CDR3 DNA: TGTGCCACCAGTGCAAAATCGGCTCTCACCGAGGAGCTGTTTTTT. V gene TRBV24-1 combines with J gene TRBJ2-2; D gene uncertain. The CDR3 is 15 residues long. CDR1 is KGHDR, CDR2 SFDVKD, per germline.

In the case of this clonotype: This may be a read error, as it is one base from a much larger clone. V is TRBV11-3 and J is TRBJ1-5; 7 nucleotides agree with TRBD1. V dropped 4 bases and J dropped 5; count of bases not matched to a gene: 11. CDR3 length equals 16 residues. Looked up from germline, CDR1 is SGHNT and CDR2 is YENEEA. CDR3 DNA: TGTGCCAGCAGCTCGTCTCTGGGACAGCGCGATCAGCCCCAGCATTTT. This gives the protein CASSSSLGQRDQPQHF.

The V gene is TRBV19, the J gene TRBJ2-3; D uncertain. Trimming left V 6 bases short and J 1 base short, with 20 bases between. This CDR3 spans 17 amino acids. Germline V gene sequence: CDR1 LNHDA, CDR2 SQIVND (reference sequence). The CDR3 sequence: CASRRTGISSGTDTQYF. For the CDR3, the DNA is TGTGCCAGTAGGAGAACTGGGATTTCTTCGGGCACAGATACGCAGTATTTT. Drawing the rest from reference TRBV19 and TRBJ2-3, the complete variable domain is DGGITQSPKYLFRKEGQNVTLSCEQNLNHDAMYWYRQDPGQGLRLIYYSQIVNDFQKGDIAEGYSVSREKKESFPLTVTSAQKNPTAFYLCASRRTGISSGTDTQYFGPGTRLTVL.

This clonotype turned up a few times. The chain uses TRBV29-1 and TRBJ1-2, with TRBD1 as a possible D gene (5 bases). V was cut by 2 bases and J by 2 bases, with 12 bases left in between. The CDR3 runs 14 residues. Germline lookup yields CDR1 SQVTM and CDR2 ANQGSEA. CDR3 in amino acids: CSVERGAANYGYTF. As DNA, the CDR3 is TGCAGCGTTGAACGTGGGGCGGCGAACTATGGCTACACCTTC.

The rearrangement uses TRBV25-1 and TRBJ2-5, with TRBD1 matching over 10 bases. With V trimmed by 2 bases and J by 5 bases, 2 bases remained unmatched. Germline V gene sequence: CDR1 MGHDK, CDR2 SYGVNS. The CDR3 spans 14 residues. The CDR3 region has the DNA TGTGCCAGCAGTGAACCGGACAGGGGGGAGACCCAGTACTTC. Its protein is CASSEPDRGETQYF.

Notes on this clonotype: Possible read error: a much larger clone is one base away. CDR3 sequence: CAISKTGGASPLHF. CDR3 nucleotide sequence: TGTGCCATCAGCAAGACAGGGGGCGCTTCACCCCTCCACTTT. This chain links TRBV10-3 with TRBJ1-6; 10 positions match TRBD1. This CDR3 spans 14 amino acids. Trimming took 6 bases from V and 9 from J; bases not matched to a gene: 5. Germline V gene data show CDR1 as ENHRY and CDR2 as SYGVKD.

This clonotype has ten or more counts. This may be a read error, as it is one base from a much larger clone. J is TRBJ1-6 and V is TRBV20-1; D gene unclear. Trimming left V 7 bases short and J 7 bases short, with 11 bases between. Germline V CDR1 and CDR2: DFQATT, SNEGSKA (reference sequence). The CDR3 has 12 amino acids. This chain's CDR3 is CSGRGGNSPLHF. In nucleotides, the CDR3 is TGCAGTGGACGTGGAGGGAATTCACCCCTCCACTTT.

This clonotype was seen only a few times. The chain combines TRBV7-2 with TRBJ2-7, with 11 bases aligning to TRBD1. Looked up from germline, CDR1 is SGHTA and CDR2 is FQGNSA. The CDR3 totals 16 residues. J lost 3 bases, V lost 4 bases, and 8 bases had no gene match. The chain's CDR3 is CASSYRGQGEGYEQYF. CDR3 coding DNA: TGTGCCAGCAGCTACCGGGGACAGGGGGAAGGCTACGAGCAGTACTTC.

In its sample, this clonotype was seen a few times. V and J are TRBV4-3 and TRBJ2-7; the D is unclear. CDR3 length: 15 residues. V dropped 0 bases and J dropped 2 bases, with 11 bases sitting between them. The germline V gene has CDR1 LGHNA and CDR2 YSLEER. The CDR3, as DNA: TGCGCCAGCAGCCAAGAGAATGTCGGTCCCTACGAGCAGTACTTC. Translation gives CASSQENVGPYEQYF.

This clonotype was counted ten times or more. This sequence joins TRBV20-1 and TRBJ2-5; D is uncertain. The CDR3 is made up of 11 amino acids. V lost 6 bases and J 2 bases, leaving 7 bases between the germline ends. Germline CDR1 and CDR2: DFQATT and SNEGSKA (reference sequence). For the CDR3, the DNA is TGCAGTGCAGCGACTCAAGAGACCCAGTACTTC. Translation gives CSAATQETQYF.

The chain couples TRBV2 to TRBJ1-2; a possible D gene is TRBD1 (6 bases). The germline CDR1 and CDR2 sequences are SNHLY and FYNNEI. Trimming took 5 bases from V and 4 from J, leaving 14 bases between them. The CDR3 extends over 14 amino acids. CDR3 coding DNA: TGTGCCAGCAGTTGGGCAGGACAGAGCTATGGCTACACCTTC. It is translated as CASSWAGQSYGYTF.

As regards this clonotype: Since a much larger clone is just one base distant, this may be a read error. The genes are TRBV2 and TRBJ2-5; 7 bases agree with TRBD1. The germline V gene has CDR1 SNHLY and CDR2 FYNNEI. The CDR3 runs to 16 residues. CDR3 in amino acids: CARSEGAKPSGETQYF. The CDR3 region has the DNA TGTGCCAGGAGTGAGGGGGCCAAACCCTCGGGAGAGACCCAGTACTTC.

This clonotype was recorded a few times. CDR3 coding DNA: TGTGCCAGCAGCACTCGGGACAGGGGGATGAACACTGAAGCTTTCTTT. Amino acids: CASSTRDRGMNTEAFF. The chain links TRBV11-2 to TRBJ1-1; 11 bases line up with TRBD1. The CDR3 loop spans 16 amino acids. Germline V gene data show CDR1 as SGHAT and CDR2 as FQNNGV. V was clipped by 5 bases and J by 0 bases; unmatched bases: 5.

In regard to this clonotype: This may come from a read error, since a much larger clone is one base off. V usage is TRBV5-4 and J usage is TRBJ1-1; D gene unclear. Germline V gene sequence: CDR1 SGHNT, CDR2 YYREEE (reference sequence). The length of the CDR3 is 14 residues. CDR3 region: CASSLLSLNTDAFF. In nucleotides, the CDR3 is TGTGCCAGCAGCTTGCTCTCCTTGAACACTGATGCTTTCTTT.

The J gene is TRBJ2-7, the V gene TRBV2; D remains unclear. Germline V gene data show CDR1 as SNHLY and CDR2 as FYNNEI. The CDR3 has 13 amino acids. V lost 5 bases, J lost 6 bases, and 14 bases lay in between. The CDR3 coding sequence is TGTGCCAGCAGTTTATCGGAACAGTCCGAGCAGTACTTC. Translating gives CASSLSEQSEQYF. Full variable domain (rest looked up from reference TRBV2 and TRBJ2-7): EPEVTQTPSHQVTQMGQEVILRCVPISNHLYFYWYRQILGQKVEFLVSFYNNEISEKSEIFDDQFSVERPDGSNFTLKIRSTKLEDSAMYFCASSLSEQSEQYFGPGTRLTVT.